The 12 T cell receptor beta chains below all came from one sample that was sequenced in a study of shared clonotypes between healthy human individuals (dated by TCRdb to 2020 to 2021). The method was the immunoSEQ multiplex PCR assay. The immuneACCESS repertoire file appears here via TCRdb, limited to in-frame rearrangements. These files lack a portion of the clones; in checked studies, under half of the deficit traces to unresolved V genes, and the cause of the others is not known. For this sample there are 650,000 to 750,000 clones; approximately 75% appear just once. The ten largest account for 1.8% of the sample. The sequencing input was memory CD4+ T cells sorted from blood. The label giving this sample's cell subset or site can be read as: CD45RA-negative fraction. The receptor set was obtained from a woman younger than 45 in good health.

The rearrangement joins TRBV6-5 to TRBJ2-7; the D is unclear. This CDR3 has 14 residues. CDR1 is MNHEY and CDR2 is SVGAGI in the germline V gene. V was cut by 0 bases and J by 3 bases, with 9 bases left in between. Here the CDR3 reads CASSYSRDGYEQYF. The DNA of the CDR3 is TGTGCCAGCAGTTACTCTAGAGACGGCTACGAGCAGTACTTC.

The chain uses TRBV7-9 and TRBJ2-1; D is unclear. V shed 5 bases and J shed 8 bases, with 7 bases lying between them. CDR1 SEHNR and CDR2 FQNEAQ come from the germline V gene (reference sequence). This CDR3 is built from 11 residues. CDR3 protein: CASSSTDEQFF. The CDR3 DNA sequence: TGTGCCAGCAGCAGCACCGATGAGCAGTTCTTC. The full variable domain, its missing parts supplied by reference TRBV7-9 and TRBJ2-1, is DTGVSQNPRHKITKRGQNVTFRCDPISEHNRLYWYRQTLGQGPEFLTYFQNEAQLEKSRLLSDRFSAERPKGSFSTLEIQRTEQGDSAMYLCASSSTDEQFFGPGTRLTVL.

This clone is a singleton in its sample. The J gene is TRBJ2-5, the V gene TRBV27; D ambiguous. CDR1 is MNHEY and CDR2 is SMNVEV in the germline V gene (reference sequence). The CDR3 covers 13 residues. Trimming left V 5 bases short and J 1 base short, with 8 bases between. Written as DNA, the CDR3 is TGTGCCAGCAGTCCTTACAGCCAAGAGACCCAGTACTTC. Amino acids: CASSPYSQETQYF.

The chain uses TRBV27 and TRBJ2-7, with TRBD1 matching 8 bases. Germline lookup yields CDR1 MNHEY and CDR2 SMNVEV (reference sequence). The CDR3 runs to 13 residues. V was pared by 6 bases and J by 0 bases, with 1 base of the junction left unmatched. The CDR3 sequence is CASRGQVSYEQYF. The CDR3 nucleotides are TGTGCCAGCAGGGGACAGGTCTCCTACGAGCAGTACTTC.

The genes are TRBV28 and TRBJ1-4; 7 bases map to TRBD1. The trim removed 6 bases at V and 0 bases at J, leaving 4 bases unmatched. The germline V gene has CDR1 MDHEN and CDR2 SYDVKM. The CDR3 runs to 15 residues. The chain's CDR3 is CASRRGPATNEKLFF. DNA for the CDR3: TGTGCCAGCAGAAGGGGGCCAGCAACTAATGAAAAACTGTTTTTT.

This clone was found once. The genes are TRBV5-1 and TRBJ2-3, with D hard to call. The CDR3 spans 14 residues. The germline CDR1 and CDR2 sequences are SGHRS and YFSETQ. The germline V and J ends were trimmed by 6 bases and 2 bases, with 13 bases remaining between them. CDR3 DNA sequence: TGCGCCAGCATCGACACATCCACCACAGATACGCAGTATTTT. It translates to CASIDTSTTDTQYF.

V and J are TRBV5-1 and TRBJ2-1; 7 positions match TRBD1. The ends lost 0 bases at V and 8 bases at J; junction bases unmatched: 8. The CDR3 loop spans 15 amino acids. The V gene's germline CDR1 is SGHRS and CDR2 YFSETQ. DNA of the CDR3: TGCGCCAGCAGCTTGGTTCCAGGGGGTAAGGATGAGCAGTTCTTC. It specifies CASSLVPGGKDEQFF. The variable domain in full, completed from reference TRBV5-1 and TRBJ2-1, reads KAGVTQTPRYLIKTRGQQVTLSCSPISGHRSVSWYQQTPGQGLQFLFEYFSETQRNKGNFPGRFSGRQFSNSRSEMNVSTLELGDSALYLCASSLVPGGKDEQFFGPGTRLTVL.

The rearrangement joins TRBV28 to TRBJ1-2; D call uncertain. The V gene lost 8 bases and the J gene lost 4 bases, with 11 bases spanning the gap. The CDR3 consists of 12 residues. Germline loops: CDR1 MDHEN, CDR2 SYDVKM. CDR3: CASFGTPYGYTF. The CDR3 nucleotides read TGTGCCAGCTTCGGAACGCCCTATGGCTACACCTTC.

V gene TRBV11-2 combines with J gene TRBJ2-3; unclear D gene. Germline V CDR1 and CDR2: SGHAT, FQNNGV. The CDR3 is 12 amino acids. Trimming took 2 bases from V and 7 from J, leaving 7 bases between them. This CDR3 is CASSLWLHTQYF. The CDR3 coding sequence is TGTGCCAGCAGCTTATGGTTACATACGCAGTATTTT.

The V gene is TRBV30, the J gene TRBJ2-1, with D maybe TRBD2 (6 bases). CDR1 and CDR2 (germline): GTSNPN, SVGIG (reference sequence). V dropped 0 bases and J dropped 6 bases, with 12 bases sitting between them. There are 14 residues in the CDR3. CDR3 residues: CAWSVWLEGNEQFF. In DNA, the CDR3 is TGTGCCTGGAGTGTATGGCTGGAGGGCAATGAGCAGTTCTTC.

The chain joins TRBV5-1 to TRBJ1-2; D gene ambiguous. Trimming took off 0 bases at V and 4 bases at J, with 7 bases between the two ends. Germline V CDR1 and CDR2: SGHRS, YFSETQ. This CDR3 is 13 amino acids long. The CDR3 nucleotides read TGCGCCAGCAGCTTGGGACAAAGCTATGGCTACACCTTC. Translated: CASSLGQSYGYTF.

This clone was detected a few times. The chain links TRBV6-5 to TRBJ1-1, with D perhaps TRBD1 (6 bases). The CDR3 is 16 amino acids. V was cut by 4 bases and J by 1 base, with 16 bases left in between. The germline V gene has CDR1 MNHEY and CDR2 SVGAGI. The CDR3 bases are TGTGCCAGCAGTTCTCTAGCAGGGGCGGGGAACACTGAAGCTTTCTTT. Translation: CASSSLAGAGNTEAFF.